One and the same sample provided the 25 T cell receptor beta chains below, sequenced in a study of CD8 T cells in ankylosing spondylitis. TCRdb recomputed calls from the 5' RACE reads with MiXCR, one row per CDR3 protein. This repertoire shows about 140,000 distinct CDR3 sequences, 7% to 8% found once; its top ten account for around 12%. Sequenced sample: blood, either unsorted or a sorted T cell fraction (not recorded which). All receptors come from a female donor with ankylosing spondylitis or in good health (not recorded which).

The table lists this clonotype with many counts. The chain links TRBV4-1 to TRBJ1-4, with D uncertain. CDR1 is MGHRA, CDR2 YSYEKL, per germline. Deletions cut 0 bases from V and 4 bases from J, with 9 bases between. This CDR3 is 15 amino acids long. Here the CDR3 DNA reads TGCGCCAGCAGCCAAGAGGCAGTCCTTAATGAAAAACTGTTTTTT. It specifies CASSQEAVLNEKLFF.

This clonotype was observed at least ten times. The chain joins TRBV29-1 to TRBJ2-7; 7 bases match TRBD2. Germline trimming cut 0 bases from V and 4 bases from J; bases unmatched to any gene: 9. Germline CDR1 is SQVTM and CDR2 is ANQGSEA. The CDR3 is 15 amino acids. The CDR3 protein is CSVEDFGRVGYEQYF. Written as DNA, the CDR3 is TGCAGCGTTGAAGATTTTGGGAGGGTAGGGTACGAGCAGTACTTC.

This clonotype came up many times. The CDR3: CSARKGVGYEQYF. In DNA form, the CDR3 reads TGCAGTGCCAGAAAGGGGGTTGGCTACGAGCAGTACTTC. The chain has TRBV20-1 and TRBJ2-7, with a possible D match to TRBD1 (6 bases). The germline V gene encodes CDR1 DFQATT and CDR2 SNEGSKA (reference sequence). V shed 6 bases and J shed 3 bases, with 15 bases lying between them. The CDR3 spans 13 residues.

This clonotype was detected many times. The rearrangement links TRBV5-5 to TRBJ2-7, with a possible D match to TRBD1 (6 bases). Trimming left V 3 bases short and J 4 bases short, with 17 bases between. This CDR3 comprises 15 residues. Germline CDR1 is SGHKS and CDR2 is YYEKEE (reference sequence). The CDR3 DNA sequence: TGTGCCAGCAGCTCTACCGGGACACGGCCTTACGAGCAGTACTTC. Protein product: CASSSTGTRPYEQYF.

This clonotype was found many times. This sequence joins TRBV20-1 and TRBJ1-1, with TRBD1 matching 7 bases. The length of the CDR3 is 15 residues. V was clipped by 3 bases and J by 0 bases; unmatched bases: 7. CDR1 is DFQATT, CDR2 SNEGSKA, per germline (reference sequence). CDR3 sequence reads: CSASRGQLMNTEAFF. The CDR3 coding sequence is TGCAGTGCTAGCCGGGGACAGCTTATGAACACTGAAGCTTTCTTT.

The table lists this clonotype with many counts. The rearrangement links TRBV4-2 to TRBJ1-1; 9 nucleotides align to TRBD1. Unmatched junction bases numbered 4, after V lost 6 bases and J lost 8 bases. Per the germline V gene, CDR1 is LGHNA and CDR2 is YNFKEQ. The length of the CDR3 is 12 residues. The CDR3 bases are TGTGCCAGCAGACGACAGGGGGACGAAGCTTTCTTT. Encoded protein: CASRRQGDEAFF.

This clonotype showed up many times. Here the CDR3 DNA reads TGTGCCAGCGGACCCCAGGGTGGGTTGGTCAATTCACCCCTCCACTTT. This translates into CASGPQGGLVNSPLHF. The V and J genes are TRBV6-1 and TRBJ1-6; D is possibly TRBD1 (5 bases). The CDR3 contains 16 residues. CDR1 and CDR2 (germline): MNHNS, SASEGT. Trimming took off 8 bases at V and 7 bases at J, with 21 bases between the two ends.

This clonotype came up many times. The chain recombines TRBV7-2 with TRBJ1-6; D call uncertain. The CDR3 spans 13 residues. Per germline, CDR1 SGHTA and CDR2 FQGNSA. Trimming cost V 1 base and J 9 bases, with 7 bases left between them. As DNA, the CDR3 is TGTGCCAGCAGCTTAGGCCGTACTTCACCCCTCCACTTT. It codes for CASSLGRTSPLHF.

This clonotype was detected many times. The rearrangement joins TRBV20-1 to TRBJ1-5; TRBD1 matches at 7 bases. The CDR3 is 16 residues long. V trimming: 2 bases; J trimming: 4 bases; junction bases outside the gene matches: 11. Germline V gene data show CDR1 as DFQATT and CDR2 as SNEGSKA (reference sequence). The CDR3 DNA sequence: TGCAGTGCTAGAATGGGTTCAATACAGGGGAATCAGCCCCAGCATTTT. Protein sequence: CSARMGSIQGNQPQHF.

This clonotype was observed at least ten times. The chain couples TRBV12-3 or TRBV12-4 to TRBJ2-3, with D maybe TRBD1 (5 bases). This CDR3 spans 15 amino acids. Trimming pared 7 bases from V and 1 base from J, leaving 15 bases between. CDR3 sequence: CASTADNSRTDTQYF. CDR3 DNA sequence: TGTGCCAGCACCGCGGACAACTCACGCACAGATACGCAGTATTTT.

The chain combines TRBV24-1 with TRBJ2-1; D possibly corresponds to TRBD2 (7 bases). The V and J ends lost 4 bases and 9 bases respectively, with 21 bases between them. This CDR3 has 16 amino acids. In germline, CDR1 is KGHDR, CDR2 SFDVKD. CDR3 sequence (DNA): TGTGCCACCAGTGACCGAAGCCTGGGGGGGGGGGCTGAGCAGTTCTTC. Translation gives CATSDRSLGGGAEQFF.

There are many counts of this clonotype. The chain links TRBV6-1 to TRBJ2-5, with 7 positions matching TRBD1. The CDR3 is 16 amino acids. Losses at the gene ends were 1 base for V and 3 bases for J; bases not matched to a gene: 8. Germline V gene sequence: CDR1 MNHNS, CDR2 SASEGT. CDR3 coding DNA: TGTGCCAGCAGTGAAGATCGGGACAGAATAGAAGAGACCCAGTACTTC. It encodes CASSEDRDRIEETQYF.

This chain connects TRBV9 to TRBJ2-1; D not resolved. This CDR3 contains 14 residues. Between the trimmed V and J ends, which lost 0 bases and 5 bases, there was a span of 9 bases. Germline CDR1 and CDR2: SGDLS and YYNGEE. CDR3 region: CASSVGKGNNEQFF. CDR3 DNA sequence: TGTGCCAGCAGCGTAGGTAAAGGGAACAATGAGCAGTTCTTC.

This clonotype was picked up many times. The rearrangement links TRBV12-3 or TRBV12-4 to TRBJ1-6, with 7 bases aligning to TRBD1. The CDR3 extends over 13 amino acids. V was pared by 6 bases and J by 7 bases, with 3 bases of the junction left unmatched. CDR3 sequence: CASSWGQNSPLHF. The CDR3 bases are TGTGCCAGCAGCTGGGGACAGAATTCACCCCTCCACTTT.

In this sample, this clonotype turned up many times. The chain combines TRBV4-2 with TRBJ1-5; D is uncertain. In germline, CDR1 is LGHNA, CDR2 YNFKEQ. This CDR3 contains 13 residues. Trimming pared 0 bases from V and 12 bases from J, leaving 12 bases between. The CDR3 nucleotides read TGTGCCAGCAGCCAAGATGGGCGGAACAACCAGCATTTT. Its translation: CASSQDGRNNQHF.

Ten or more counts support this clonotype. This chain connects TRBV18 to TRBJ1-1, with D possibly being TRBD1 (5 bases). Trimming cost V 5 bases and J 2 bases, with 12 bases left between them. Per germline, CDR1 KGHSH and CDR2 LQKENI. There are 14 residues in the CDR3. This chain's CDR3 is CASSSAQVNTEAFF. The CDR3, as DNA: TGTGCCAGCTCATCCGCACAGGTAAACACTGAAGCTTTCTTT.

This clonotype was recorded many times. The DNA of the CDR3 is TGTGCCAGCAGCGTATTTGGGACTAGCTCCTACGAGCAGTACTTC. As protein: CASSVFGTSSYEQYF. The rearrangement joins TRBV9 to TRBJ2-7; TRBD2 matches at 8 bases. The V gene's germline CDR1 is SGDLS and CDR2 YYNGEE. Trimming took 1 base from V and 0 from J; bases not matched to a gene: 3. This CDR3 has 15 amino acids.

At least ten counts were recorded for this clonotype. The chain couples TRBV15 to TRBJ1-1; D remains unclear. This CDR3 spans 13 amino acids. CDR1 is LNHNV and CDR2 is YYDKDF in the germline V gene (reference sequence). The V and J ends lost 1 base and 1 base respectively, with 4 bases between them. In DNA, the CDR3 is TGTGCCACCAGCAGAGGAACGAACACTGAAGCTTTCTTT. Protein product: CATSRGTNTEAFF.

This clonotype occurred many times. The chain has TRBV28 and TRBJ1-5; no clear D. V lost 6 bases and J 2 bases, leaving 14 bases between the germline ends. The V gene's germline CDR1 is MDHEN and CDR2 SYDVKM. The CDR3 covers 15 residues. The CDR3 DNA reads as TGTGCCAGCAGGTTGTCGGGTGGCCGCAATCAGCCCCAGCATTTT. Protein: CASRLSGGRNQPQHF.

This clonotype was detected ten times or more. V usage is TRBV20-1 and J usage is TRBJ1-5; D not certain. The V gene's germline CDR1 is DFQATT and CDR2 SNEGSKA (reference sequence). Trimming cost V 0 bases and J 5 bases, with 8 bases left between them. The CDR3 is made up of 13 amino acids. The CDR3 DNA is TGCAGTGCTAGAGACTATCAGTATCAGCCCCAGCATTTT. Translated, it gives CSARDYQYQPQHF.

This clonotype appeared many times. The V gene is TRBV20-1, the J gene TRBJ1-5; 7 bases match TRBD1. Germline V gene sequence: CDR1 DFQATT, CDR2 SNEGSKA (reference sequence). Trimming at V came to 2 bases and at J to 5 bases, leaving 3 bases not matched to a gene. This CDR3 is 13 amino acids long. This chain's CDR3 is CSARTGVHQPQHF. In DNA form, the CDR3 reads TGCAGTGCTAGAACAGGGGTCCATCAGCCCCAGCATTTT.

In this sample, this clonotype turned up many times. The chain employs TRBV9 and TRBJ2-1; D is possibly TRBD2 (6 bases). The CDR3 sequence is 13 residues long. Germline CDR1 SGDLS, CDR2 YYNGEE. V was shortened by 0 bases and J by 6 bases, with 7 bases between the two germline ends. CDR3: CASSVGGVNEQFF. The CDR3 coding sequence is TGTGCCAGCAGCGTAGGGGGGGTCAATGAGCAGTTCTTC.

This clonotype was detected ten times or more. The J gene is TRBJ1-4, the V gene TRBV12-3 or TRBV12-4; unclear D gene. Trimming left V 7 bases short and J 7 bases short, with 13 bases between. This CDR3 region has 13 residues. The CDR3 loop reads CASTFLAFEKLFF. Written as DNA, the CDR3 is TGTGCCAGCACTTTTTTGGCGTTTGAAAAACTGTTTTTT.

The sample holds many counts of this clonotype. The chain combines TRBV2 with TRBJ1-3; TRBD1 aligns across 7 bases. Germline CDR1 and CDR2: SNHLY and FYNNEI. The CDR3 has 14 residues. V gave up 8 bases and J gave up 4 bases; unmatched junction bases: 8. CDR3 residues: CASRQGGAGNTIYF. The DNA for the CDR3 is TGTGCCAGCCGGCAAGGGGGCGCCGGAAACACCATATATTTT.

Ten or more counts support this clonotype. One end of the junction fails to match germline, which may point to a read error. The genes are TRBV7-3 and TRBJ2-1; D may correspond to TRBD1 or TRBD2 (5 bases each). The CDR3 is made up of 17 amino acids. Germline V gives CDR1 SGHTA, CDR2 FQGTGA. The CDR3 protein is CASSFAATGLAGAVPNF. CDR3 sequence (DNA): TGTGCCAGCAGCTTTGCGGCGACCGGACTCGCCGGGGCGGTCCCAAACTTC.